These T cell receptor beta chains were read from a single sample in a study of T cell changes during pregnancy in multiple sclerosis. The repertoire was sequenced with immunoSEQ multiplex PCR; TCRdb's copy has only in-frame clones and lacks some. This sample yields 30,000 to 45,000 clones, of which about 90% are seen a single time; 0.47% belongs to the top ten. The source material was CD4+ T cells from peripheral blood mononuclear cells, sampled after pregnancy. The receptors originated from a female donor with multiple sclerosis, enrolled in a pregnancy study. Both conserved end residues are part of each CDR3. The order of the fields is J gene, D gene, clone size, V gene, CDR3 protein, CDR3 DNA. A D gene is named only where the DNA matches it firmly. Expanded clones get a size class; other rows say once, few or many, or leave the size out.

>TRBJ1-1|.|.|TRBV7-9
CASSRTGGIVFF
TGTGCCAGCAGCCGGACGGGGGGGATTGTTTTCTTT
>TRBJ2-7|TRBD1|once|TRBV5-1
CASTETGSLAYEQYF
TGCGCCAGCACCGAGACAGGGTCCCTTGCCTACGAGCAGTACTTC
>TRBJ2-1|.|.|TRBV5-1
CASSVLDNEQFF
TGCGCCAGCAGCGTACTAGACAATGAGCAGTTCTTC
>TRBJ2-3|.|.|TRBV2
CASAVATTDTQYF
TGTGCCAGCGCGGTAGCGACCACAGATACGCAGTATTTT
>TRBJ2-7|.|.|TRBV18
CASSPTGESTLEYF
TGTGCCAGCTCACCTACCGGGGAAAGCACTTTGGAGTACTTC
>TRBJ1-6|TRBD1|.|TRBV18
CASSPPQGALHF
TGTGCCAGCTCACCACCGCAGGGGGCCCTCCACTTT
>TRBJ2-7|.|.|TRBV2
CASSEAGIGGYEQYF
TGTGCCAGCAGTGAAGCTGGGATAGGGGGCTACGAGCAGTACTTC
>TRBJ1-1|.|.|TRBV7-9
CASSFGTGYTEAFF
TGTGCCAGCAGCTTTGGCACAGGGTACACTGAAGCTTTCTTT
>TRBJ1-3|.|.|TRBV19
CASSIGGRSSGNTIYF
TGTGCCAGTAGTATAGGCGGCCGGAGCTCTGGAAACACCATATATTTT
>TRBJ2-3|.|once|TRBV10-3
CAIKAPGGDTQYF
TGTGCCATCAAGGCCCCCGGAGGGGATACGCAGTATTTT
>TRBJ1-1|TRBD1|.|TRBV6-1
CASRAGQTKNTEAFF
TGTGCCAGCAGGGCGGGACAGACTAAGAACACTGAAGCTTTCTTT
>TRBJ2-7|TRBD1|.|TRBV7-2
CASSGDSYEQYF
TGTGCCAGCAGCGGGGACAGCTACGAGCAGTACTTC
>TRBJ2-2|TRBD2|.|TRBV7-3
CASSSLSGRHTGELFF
TGTGCCAGCAGCTCTCTTAGCGGGAGGCACACCGGGGAGCTGTTTTTT
>TRBJ2-1|TRBD2|.|TRBV15
CATSRAGGFYNEQFF
TGTGCCACCAGCAGAGCCGGGGGGTTCTACAATGAGCAGTTCTTC
>TRBJ1-5|TRBD1|.|TRBV7-8
CASSPGTGGQSNQPQHF
TGTGCCAGCAGCCCCGGGACAGGGGGGCAAAGCAATCAGCCCCAGCATTTT
>TRBJ2-1|.|.|TRBV27
CASRQREPYGEQFF
TGTGCCAGCAGGCAGAGGGAGCCGTATGGTGAGCAGTTCTTC
>TRBJ2-7|.|.|TRBV18
CASSPLRDNEQYF
TGTGCCAGCTCACCCCTCCGGGACAACGAGCAGTACTTC
>TRBJ1-3|TRBD1|few|TRBV6-1
CASSDQGQGNTIYF
TGTGCCAGCAGTGATCAGGGACAGGGGAACACCATATATTTT
>TRBJ1-5|.|.|TRBV19
CASSIGGFNQPQHF
TGTGCCAGTAGTATAGGAGGGTTCAATCAGCCCCAGCATTTT
>TRBJ2-3|TRBD1|.|TRBV19
CASTDRDRTDTQYF
TGTGCCAGTACAGACAGGGATCGCACAGATACGCAGTATTTT
>TRBJ2-7|TRBD2|.|TRBV5-6
CASSPRGRVREQYF
TGTGCCAGCAGCCCCCGGGGGAGGGTGAGGGAGCAGTACTTC
>TRBJ1-5|.|few|TRBV27
CASSLQWNQPQHF
TGTGCCAGCAGTTTACAGTGGAATCAGCCCCAGCATTTT
>TRBJ1-5|TRBD1|.|TRBV19
CASIPGGFNQPQHF
TGTGCCAGTATACCAGGGGGTTTCAATCAGCCCCAGCATTTT
>TRBJ2-6|.|.|TRBV19
CASSIDEAVLTF
TGTGCCAGTAGTATAGATGAGGCCGTCCTGACTTTC
>TRBJ2-2|.|.|TRBV5-1
CASSLAQAGGGELFF
TGCGCCAGCAGCTTGGCCCAGGCAGGAGGCGGGGAGCTGTTTTTT
>TRBJ1-2|TRBD1|.|TRBV29-1
CSTMMGPTGNYGYTF
TGCAGCACAATGATGGGCCCGACAGGGAACTATGGCTACACCTTC
>TRBJ2-2|.|.|TRBV19
CASSRTEYTGELFF
TGTGCCAGTAGTAGGACAGAATACACCGGGGAGCTGTTTTTT
>TRBJ1-4|TRBD1|.|TRBV18
CASSDRTNEKLFF
TGTGCCAGCTCGGACAGGACTAATGAAAAACTGTTTTTT
>TRBJ1-2|TRBD1|.|TRBV30
CAWSPDRGDGYTF
TGTGCCTGGAGCCCGGACAGGGGGGATGGCTACACCTTC
>TRBJ1-2|.|.|TRBV4-2
CASSQGGGENYGYTF
TGTGCCAGCAGCCAAGGTGGAGGAGAAAACTATGGCTACACCTTC
>TRBJ1-6|TRBD1|few|TRBV7-2
CASRAAGGDSPLHF
TGTGCCAGCAGAGCGGCAGGGGGCGATTCACCCCTCCACTTT
>TRBJ2-3|TRBD1|.|TRBV6-1
CASSERDRGINTQYF
TGTGCCAGCAGTGAAAGGGACAGGGGCATAAATACGCAGTATTTT
>TRBJ2-7|TRBD1|.|TRBV7-6
CASSPQGQGYEQYF
TGTGCCAGCAGCCCCCAAGGACAGGGCTACGAGCAGTACTTC
>TRBJ2-1|.|.|TRBV11-2
CASSLEGALPEQFF
TGTGCCAGCAGCTTAGAGGGGGCCCTCCCGGAGCAGTTCTTC